Presented here are 16 T cell receptor beta chains from one specimen sequenced in a study of early T cells in non-severe SARS-CoV-2 infection. TCRdb re-analysed the 5' RACE reads in MiXCR, keeping a single row per CDR3 protein. The sample records some 54,000 distinct CDR3 sequences, 9.5% to 11% being singletons. Sequenced material: whole blood. These receptors all stem from an adult who was a healthcare worker with PCR-confirmed SARS-CoV-2 infection or an uninfected control (not recorded which).

This clonotype has more than one count but fewer than ten. V gene TRBV20-1 combines with J gene TRBJ2-2, with 15 bases matching TRBD2. CDR3 length: 19 residues. The V and J ends lost 0 bases and 4 bases, in that order; junction bases with no gene match: 9. Germline V gives CDR1 DFQATT, CDR2 SNEGSKA (reference sequence). CDR3 DNA: TGCAGTGCTAGAGACCCGGGACTAGCGGGGGGATCGAGCACCGGGGAGCTGTTTTTT. Its translation: CSARDPGLAGGSSTGELFF.

The table lists this clonotype with many counts. The chain recombines TRBV20-1 with TRBJ2-1; 12 nucleotides align to TRBD2. Germline V gene data show CDR1 as DFQATT and CDR2 as SNEGSKA (reference sequence). The CDR3 covers 17 residues. Losses at the gene ends were 1 base for V and 4 bases for J; bases not matched to a gene: 8. CDR3 amino acids: CSARVGTSGHFYNEQFF. The CDR3 DNA reads as TGCAGTGCTAGAGTAGGGACTAGCGGGCATTTTTACAATGAGCAGTTCTTC.

V is TRBV29-1 and J is TRBJ2-7; D tentatively fits TRBD1 or TRBD2 (5 bases each). Germline CDR1 is SQVTM and CDR2 is ANQGSEA. Trimming took off 7 bases at V and 2 bases at J, with 9 bases between the two ends. This CDR3 contains 11 residues. The CDR3, as DNA: TGCAGCGGCCTGGGGGCCTACGAGCAGTACTTC. Protein sequence: CSGLGAYEQYF.

The chain is built from TRBV20-1 and TRBJ1-1, with D possibly matching TRBD1 (6 bases). The CDR3 runs 13 residues. Trimming removed 7 bases at V and 0 bases at J, with 12 bases between. CDR1 DFQATT and CDR2 SNEGSKA come from the germline V gene (reference sequence). CDR3 sequence reads: CSVLQGMNTEAFF. In DNA form, the CDR3 reads TGCAGTGTCCTACAGGGAATGAACACTGAAGCTTTCTTT.

In its sample, this clonotype was seen a few times. The chain has TRBV18 and TRBJ2-1; TRBD1 agrees at 9 bases. CDR3 length: 16 residues. The V and J ends lost 3 bases and 1 base, in that order; junction bases with no gene match: 4. Per germline, CDR1 KGHSH and CDR2 LQKENI. CDR3 protein: CASSPDRGFSYNEQFF. CDR3 in DNA: TGTGCCAGCTCACCGGACAGGGGATTTTCCTACAATGAGCAGTTCTTC.

This clonotype was detected many times. Here the CDR3 reads CASSGTLDQPQHF. For the CDR3, the DNA is TGTGCCAGCAGTGGGACACTTGATCAGCCCCAGCATTTT. The chain has TRBV2 and TRBJ1-5; perhaps TRBD1 as D (5 bases). Germline CDR1 is SNHLY and CDR2 is FYNNEI. This CDR3 has 13 residues. V was trimmed by 4 bases and J by 5 bases, leaving 9 bases between them.

This clonotype came up many times. An end of the junction differs from the germline gene, which may be a read error. CDR3 loop: CASSPMVGQSLGF. The CDR3 DNA follows: TGTGCCAGCAGCCCTATGGTTGGACAGTCACTCGGCTTC. The chain is built from TRBV7-9 and TRBJ2-7; a weak D match, TRBD1 (6 bases). The CDR3 runs to 13 residues. Germline V gene data show CDR1 as SEHNR and CDR2 as FQNEAQ (reference sequence).

Ten or more counts support this clonotype. The CDR3 DNA reads as TGTGCCTGGAGGACGGGCTACGAGCAGTACTTC. Protein product: CAWRTGYEQYF. V usage is TRBV30 and J usage is TRBJ2-7; unclear D gene. Between the trimmed V and J ends, which lost 3 bases and 3 bases, there was a span of 6 bases. CDR3 length: 11 amino acids. Germline-derived CDR1 and CDR2 are GTSNPN and SVGIG (reference sequence). The full variable domain, with the rest looked up from reference TRBV30 and TRBJ2-7, is SQTIHQWPATLVQPVGSPLSLECTVEGTSNPNLYWYRQAAGRGLQLLFYSVGIGQISSEVPQNLSASRPQDRQFILSSKKLLLSDSGFYLCAWRTGYEQYFGPGTRLTVT.

This clonotype was seen many times. The chain recombines TRBV5-1 with TRBJ2-1; 12 bases agree with TRBD2. Germline loops: CDR1 SGHRS, CDR2 YFSETQ. The CDR3 runs 17 residues. Trimming removed 2 bases from V and 7 bases from J; junction bases left unmatched: 10. CDR3 in amino acids: CASSLNPSGGAGNEQFF. CDR3 bases: TGCGCCAGCAGCTTAAATCCTAGCGGGGGGGCCGGGAATGAGCAGTTCTTC.

This clonotype appeared a single time. A much larger clone differs by one base, so this may be a read error. V is TRBV12-3 or TRBV12-4 and J is TRBJ2-7, with 7 bases lining up with TRBD2. CDR3 length: 15 amino acids. V trimming: 5 bases; J trimming: 0 bases; junction bases outside the gene matches: 7. The CDR3 DNA sequence: TGTGCCAGCAGTCCTCGGGGGGTTAGCTCCTACGAGCAGTACTTC. It is translated as CASSPRGVSSYEQYF.

This clonotype was counted only a few times. This CDR3 reads CASTQEGLFSNEQFF. The DNA of the CDR3 is TGCGCCAGCACCCAGGAAGGGCTGTTTAGCAATGAGCAGTTCTTC. The rearrangement uses TRBV5-1 and TRBJ2-1; D gene unclear. Between the trimmed V and J ends, which lost 6 bases and 6 bases, there was a span of 19 bases. The CDR3 is 15 residues long. Germline-derived CDR1 and CDR2 are SGHRS and YFSETQ.

The chain is built from TRBV7-9 and TRBJ2-3; tentatively, D is TRBD2 (6 bases). Germline V CDR1 and CDR2: SEHNR, FQNEAQ (reference sequence). The CDR3 totals 17 residues. Trimming cost V 5 bases and J 0 bases, with 18 bases left between them. The CDR3 here is CASSPVGGGFSTDTQYF. CDR3 DNA: TGTGCCAGCAGCCCAGTTGGGGGAGGATTTAGCACAGATACGCAGTATTTT.

This clonotype was detected ten times or more. This rearrangement joins TRBV7-2 to TRBJ1-4, with TRBD1 identical over 9 bases. The CDR3 loop spans 16 amino acids. Germline lookup yields CDR1 SGHTA and CDR2 FQGNSA. V was clipped by 5 bases and J by 5 bases; unmatched bases: 9. The CDR3 sequence: CASSPWRGTGNEKLFF. As DNA, the CDR3 is TGTGCCAGCAGCCCTTGGCGGGGGACAGGGAATGAAAAACTGTTTTTT.

This clonotype was seen only a few times. This chain joins TRBV6-2 or TRBV6-3 and TRBJ2-7; TRBD1 matches at 7 bases. This CDR3 is built from 15 residues. V shed 8 bases and J 4 bases; nucleotides not matched to a gene: 14. Germline V gene sequence: CDR1 MNHEY, CDR2 SVGEGT. The DNA for the CDR3 is TGTGCCAGCTCAAAGGGGGCGCCAACGATGTACGAGCAGTACTTC. Protein product: CASSKGAPTMYEQYF.

This clonotype came up many times. The gene calls are TRBV12-3 or TRBV12-4 and TRBJ1-2; D remains ambiguous. Between the trimmed V and J ends, which lost 2 bases and 4 bases, there was a span of 11 bases. The CDR3 has 14 residues. The CDR3 sequence: CASSLSGTAYGYTF. The CDR3 DNA reads as TGTGCCAGCAGTTTATCGGGAACCGCCTATGGCTACACCTTC.

This clonotype was seen a single time. V and J are TRBV29-1 and TRBJ2-7; D might be TRBD1 (5 bases). V lost 6 bases to trimming and J lost 0 bases, with 9 bases between them. CDR3 length equals 12 residues. The germline CDR1 and CDR2 sequences are SQVTM and ANQGSEA. The CDR3, as DNA: TGCAGCGTACAGGTTAGCTCCTACGAGCAGTACTTC. Protein: CSVQVSSYEQYF.